These 26 T cell receptor beta chains share one sample of origin, sequenced in a study of vaccination and CD4 T cells after COVID-19. The Oncomine TCR Beta short-read assay generated sequence data from the DNA of cultured CD4+ T cells. TCRdb called the PCR reads again in MiXCR, with one record for every CDR3 protein. Here the sample spans 10,000 to 15,000 distinct CDR3 sequences, over 60% being singletons. Treatment defined: roughly ten-day PBMC culture with coronavirus spike peptide pools or control peptides (ViraFEST assay). No cognate antigen is known for these TCRs. Sequencing was performed on CD4+ T cells from blood, cultured in vitro. The receptor set was obtained from a human donor who had recovered from COVID-19.

This clonotype was counted a single time. This chain links TRBV24-1 with TRBJ1-2; D unclear. Per germline, CDR1 KGHDR and CDR2 SFDVKD. The CDR3 length is 14 residues. Trimming stripped 5 bases from V and 4 bases from J, with 13 bases between. CDR3 DNA sequence: TGTGCCACCAGTGCTGGCGGAACCTTCTATGGCTACACCTTC. Encoded protein: CATSAGGTFYGYTF.

J is TRBJ1-6 and V is TRBV7-3; D is unclear. V dropped 2 bases and J dropped 10 bases, with 12 bases sitting between them. The length of the CDR3 is 14 residues. Germline assignment: CDR1 SGHTA and CDR2 FQGTGA. CDR3 DNA: TGTGCCAGCAGCTTAGAACCGTCTTCCTCACCCCTCCACTTT. Its protein product is CASSLEPSSSPLHF.

This clonotype showed up just once. V is TRBV27 and J is TRBJ1-6; the D gene is possibly TRBD1 (6 bases). Germline loops: CDR1 MNHEY, CDR2 SMNVEV (reference sequence). This CDR3 spans 15 amino acids. Trimming cost V 7 bases and J 5 bases, with 15 bases left between them. The chain's CDR3 is CASTKAGVHNSPLHF. In DNA, the CDR3 is TGTGCCAGCACCAAGGCAGGGGTACATAATTCACCCCTCCACTTT.

This chain uses TRBV19 with TRBJ1-5; 10 nucleotides match TRBD1. CDR3 size: 17 residues. The germline V gene has CDR1 LNHDA and CDR2 SQIVND (reference sequence). V lost 6 bases to trimming and J lost 6 bases; unmatched junction nucleotides: 14. The CDR3 reads CASRWGQGNSVSQPQHF. CDR3 DNA: TGTGCCAGTAGATGGGGACAGGGGAATTCGGTGAGTCAGCCCCAGCATTTT. Complete variable domain (other parts from reference TRBV19 and TRBJ1-5): DGGITQSPKYLFRKEGQNVTLSCEQNLNHDAMYWYRQDPGQGLRLIYYSQIVNDFQKGDIAEGYSVSREKKESFPLTVTSAQKNPTAFYLCASRWGQGNSVSQPQHFGDGTRLSIL.

Only a few counts were recorded for this clonotype. The rearrangement uses TRBV7-2 and TRBJ2-3; D unresolved. CDR3 length: 13 residues. CDR1 SGHTA and CDR2 FQGNSA come from the germline V gene. Trimming took 4 bases from V and 5 from J, leaving 10 bases between them. CDR3 bases: TGTGCCAGCAGCTCCCGAAGGGAAGATACGCAGTATTTT. The encoded protein is CASSSRREDTQYF.

The rearrangement uses TRBV19 and TRBJ1-2; D is unclear. This CDR3 spans 15 amino acids. CDR1 and CDR2 from the germline V gene are LNHDA and SQIVND (reference sequence). V was trimmed by 4 bases and J by 3 bases, leaving 15 bases between them. CDR3 region: CASSRIFRSDYGYTF. In DNA form, the CDR3 reads TGTGCCAGTAGTAGGATATTTCGGTCCGACTATGGCTACACCTTC. Supplemented by reference TRBV19 and TRBJ1-2, the full variable domain reads DGGITQSPKYLFRKEGQNVTLSCEQNLNHDAMYWYRQDPGQGLRLIYYSQIVNDFQKGDIAEGYSVSREKKESFPLTVTSAQKNPTAFYLCASSRIFRSDYGYTFGSGTRLTVV.

The chain couples TRBV6-1 to TRBJ2-7, with 10 bases identical to TRBD1. Germline lookup yields CDR1 MNHNS and CDR2 SASEGT. The length of the CDR3 is 15 residues. Unmatched junction bases numbered 8, after V lost 5 bases and J lost 4 bases. The CDR3 region is CASSPRQGAGYEQYF. The CDR3 bases are TGTGCCAGCAGTCCCCGACAGGGGGCAGGGTACGAGCAGTACTTC.

The chain has TRBV20-1 and TRBJ1-6, with D unclear. The V gene's germline CDR1 is DFQATT and CDR2 SNEGSKA (reference sequence). The CDR3 has 14 amino acids. Trimming left V 4 bases short and J 8 bases short, with 15 bases between. The CDR3 spells CSANTGGRDSPLHF. Here the CDR3 DNA reads TGCAGTGCTAATACCGGAGGGAGGGATTCACCCCTCCACTTT.

The chain carries TRBV7-9 and TRBJ2-3; D uncertain. The CDR3 has 14 amino acids. Germline CDR1 reads SEHNR; CDR2 reads FQNEAQ (reference sequence). V lost 5 bases and J 2 bases, leaving 11 bases between the germline ends. The CDR3 coding sequence is TGTGCCAGCAGCCTTCAGCGATACACAGATACGCAGTATTTT. Translated: CASSLQRYTDTQYF.

The V and J genes are TRBV6-5 and TRBJ2-7; 7 nucleotides align to TRBD2. Trimming at V came to 4 bases and at J to 4 bases, leaving 4 bases not matched to a gene. The CDR3 is 13 residues long. Per germline, CDR1 MNHEY and CDR2 SVGAGI. For the CDR3, the DNA is TGTGCCAGCAGTTGGGGACTAACGTACGAGCAGTACTTC. It codes for CASSWGLTYEQYF.

The genes are TRBV30 and TRBJ2-7, with a tentative D call TRBD2 (6 bases). Germline assignment: CDR1 GTSNPN and CDR2 SVGIG (reference sequence). The CDR3 spans 13 residues. Trimming shortened V by 3 bases and J by 0 bases, and 9 bases separated the two germline ends. In DNA form, the CDR3 reads TGTGCCTGGAGGGGACTTGGCTCCTACGAGCAGTACTTC. Translation: CAWRGLGSYEQYF.

The chain combines TRBV6-1 with TRBJ1-2; weak D call: TRBD1 (5 bases). Germline values: CDR1 MNHNS, CDR2 SASEGT. V lost 6 bases and J 4 bases, leaving 21 bases between the germline ends. CDR3 length: 16 residues. CDR3 protein: CASRNEGRKEVYGYTF. The DNA of the CDR3 is TGTGCCAGCAGGAACGAGGGGAGGAAAGAGGTCTATGGCTACACCTTC.

This chain links TRBV20-1 with TRBJ2-1; no clear D. There are 13 residues in the CDR3. Looked up from germline, CDR1 is DFQATT and CDR2 is SNEGSKA (reference sequence). Trimming removed 2 bases at V and 4 bases at J, with 9 bases between. CDR3: CSARKGPYNEQFF. The CDR3 DNA follows: TGCAGTGCTAGAAAGGGTCCGTACAATGAGCAGTTCTTC.

This clonotype has only a few counts. In nucleotides, the CDR3 is TGTGCCAGCAGCACCCCCTTAGCACGTTCCTTCGGACAGTACTTC. Translation gives CASSTPLARSFGQYF. The rearrangement joins TRBV7-9 to TRBJ2-7; no definite D call. V lost 5 bases to trimming and J lost 10 bases, with 24 bases between them. Germline CDR1 SEHNR, CDR2 FQNEAQ (reference sequence). CDR3 length: 15 amino acids.

The chain joins TRBV7-9 to TRBJ1-1; 7 bases line up with TRBD1. Unmatched junction bases numbered 8, after V lost 2 bases and J lost 2 bases. The V gene's germline CDR1 is SEHNR and CDR2 FQNEAQ (reference sequence). The CDR3 totals 16 residues. In nucleotides, the CDR3 is TGTGCCAGCAGCTTACAGGGGGTCGAAGTTAACACTGAAGCTTTCTTT. It is translated as CASSLQGVEVNTEAFF.

This chain connects TRBV6-5 to TRBJ1-2, with D perhaps TRBD1 (5 bases). Germline V gene lookup returns CDR1 MNHEY and CDR2 SVGAGI. The V end lost 0 bases, the J end lost 9 bases, and 17 bases lay between the germline ends. The CDR3 is 15 residues long. The CDR3 loop is CASSYSQGTTMRYTF. CDR3 bases: TGTGCCAGCAGTTACTCGCAAGGGACTACTATGCGCTACACCTTC.

This clonotype was counted once. As DNA, the CDR3 is TGTGCCAGCAGCTCCCCAGCTAGCGGGAGACAACGGGGCGAGCAGTACTTC. Translating it yields CASSSPASGRQRGEQYF. The chain joins TRBV7-2 to TRBJ2-7; 10 nucleotides align to TRBD2. The CDR3 covers 17 residues. The germline V gene has CDR1 SGHTA and CDR2 FQGNSA. V shed 4 bases and J 6 bases; nucleotides not matched to a gene: 15.

This chain connects TRBV11-2 to TRBJ1-1; D call uncertain. The V gene lost 0 bases and the J gene lost 12 bases, with 14 bases spanning the gap. Germline CDR1 is SGHAT and CDR2 is FQNNGV. There are 13 residues in the CDR3. CDR3 coding DNA: TGTGCCAGCAGCTTAGATATGGCAGGCGGGTCTTTCTTT. Its protein is CASSLDMAGGSFF.

This clonotype appeared once. The chain uses TRBV6-5 and TRBJ1-2, with TRBD1 as a possible D gene (6 bases). Trimming cost V 2 bases and J 8 bases, with 18 bases left between them. This CDR3 contains 15 residues. Looked up from germline, CDR1 is MNHEY and CDR2 is SVGAGI. CDR3 nucleotides: TGTGCCAGCAGTTACAACACAGGGCGACCGGGGGGCTACACCTTC. Translated: CASSYNTGRPGGYTF.

This clonotype was found a few times. The J gene is TRBJ2-7, the V gene TRBV7-3, with a possible D match to TRBD2 (5 bases). The CDR3 extends over 14 amino acids. The germline V and J ends were trimmed by 2 bases and 1 base, with 9 bases remaining between them. Germline V lookup: CDR1 SGHTA, CDR2 FQGTGA. The CDR3 is CASSLERTSYEQYF. For the CDR3, the DNA is TGTGCCAGCAGCTTAGAGCGGACTTCCTACGAGCAGTACTTC.

J is TRBJ1-5 and V is TRBV27; D uncertain. This CDR3 is built from 17 residues. The V and J ends lost 0 bases and 3 bases respectively, with 15 bases between them. Germline V gives CDR1 MNHEY, CDR2 SMNVEV (reference sequence). CDR3 in DNA: TGTGCCAGCAGTTTATCCCCACCGGCCCTTATCAATCAGCCCCAGCATTTT. Translated: CASSLSPPALINQPQHF.

The chain couples TRBV6-2 or TRBV6-3 to TRBJ1-3; perhaps TRBD1 as D (6 bases). V was cut by 7 bases and J by 0 bases, with 13 bases left in between. Germline loops: CDR1 MNHEY, CDR2 SVGEGT. The CDR3 covers 15 residues. The CDR3 bases are TGTGCCAGCAAGAGACAGGCCAGCTCTGGAAACACCATATATTTT. Amino acid sequence: CASKRQASSGNTIYF.

This clonotype was detected once. V and J are TRBV5-1 and TRBJ1-5; 9 bases are shared with TRBD1. Germline V gene data show CDR1 as SGHRS and CDR2 as YFSETQ. The CDR3 totals 14 residues. Unmatched junction bases numbered 3, after V lost 4 bases and J lost 4 bases. CDR3 region: CASSTGTGNQPQHF. The CDR3 DNA is TGCGCCAGCAGCACAGGGACAGGGAATCAGCCCCAGCATTTT.

The J gene is TRBJ2-1, the V gene TRBV20-1, with D perhaps being TRBD1 or TRBD2 (5 bases each). This CDR3 comprises 14 residues. Per the germline V gene, CDR1 is DFQATT and CDR2 is SNEGSKA (reference sequence). V was pared by 3 bases and J by 7 bases, with 16 bases between. CDR3 DNA sequence: TGCAGTGCTAGCCGAGGGGACCCTGGAAATGAGCAGTTCTTC. Its protein is CSASRGDPGNEQFF.

This clonotype was counted a single time. This chain connects TRBV6-2 or TRBV6-3 to TRBJ1-1, with 7 bases lining up with TRBD1. The trim removed 6 bases at V and 2 bases at J, leaving 9 bases unmatched. The germline gives CDR1 MNHEY, CDR2 SVGEGT. This CDR3 region has 15 residues. The CDR3 region is CASSRSGTDNTEAFF. In DNA, the CDR3 is TGTGCCAGCAGCCGATCCGGGACAGACAACACTGAAGCTTTCTTT.

The rearrangement joins TRBV5-4 to TRBJ2-5, with TRBD2 matching 13 bases. The J segment lost 1 base and the V segment lost 3 bases, leaving 12 bases of the junction unmatched. Germline-derived CDR1 and CDR2 are SGHNT and YYREEE (reference sequence). This CDR3 contains 19 residues. CDR3: CASSSRTSGRRTAQETQYF. CDR3 DNA sequence: TGTGCCAGCAGCTCTCGGACTAGCGGGAGAAGGACGGCCCAAGAGACCCAGTACTTC.